This T cell receptor (beta chain) was obtained from a study of blood T cell repertoires in COVID-19. Here immunoSEQ multiplex PCR was the method, and the copy in TCRdb shows in-frame clones only, minus some. The sample carries tens of thousands of clones, more than 70% recorded once. This receptor was identified in a human donor with acute or convalescent COVID-19. The donor label of this sample is uncertain. The sequenced sample was peripheral blood.

The CDR3 here is CASSLAAGLEHTQYF. In nucleotides, the CDR3 is TGCGCCAGCAGCTTGGCGGCAGGGCTTGAGCATACGCAGTATTTT. The chain links TRBV5-1 to TRBJ2-3; D may be TRBD1 (5 bases). The germline gives CDR1 SGHRS, CDR2 YFSETQ. V dropped 0 bases and J dropped 7 bases, with 15 bases sitting between them. CDR3 size: 15 residues.